What follows is one T cell receptor beta chain and its context. This entry comes from a study of OX40 agonist ivuxolimab in advanced cancers. Study as a whole: The study treated patients with ivuxolimab, an agonistic anti-OX40 (CD134) antibody. Partial responses were achieved by three patients, of whom one had hepatocellular carcinoma and two had cutaneous melanoma.

This CDR3 is built from 16 residues. V was clipped by 0 bases and J by 0 bases, with 11 bases between them. The germline gives CDR1 KGHSH, CDR2 LQKENI. Profiled with immunoSEQ multiplex PCR; TCRdb holds only in-frame clones, not every one. Among tens of thousands of clones listed, about 86% were seen once. This sequence joins TRBV18 and TRBJ1-2, with D unresolved. The TCR originated in an adult with an advanced solid tumor such as melanoma, head and neck, liver or kidney cancer. Sequenced material: CD4+ or CD8+ T cells sorted from blood, taken in a trial of the OX40 agonist ivuxolimab. The CDR3 DNA reads as TGTGCCAGCTCACCACCGTTCAGACTGACTAACTATGGCTACACCTTC. This gives the protein CASSPPFRLTNYGYTF.